This T cell receptor beta chain was sequenced for a study of blood T cell repertoires in COVID-19. The overall study: Samples taken during acute and convalescent COVID-19 were collected in the United States, Italy and Spain. The analysed material was cDNA or gDNA that came from T cells, B-cell-depleted T cells, or PBMCs.

Under the authors' procedure: Quantification of nucleated cells was approximated via reference gene primer amplification. TCRdb's copy holds only in-frame clones and misses some; the assay was immunoSEQ multiplex PCR. V, J and clone size derive from that table, while D and trimming were established from the DNA sequence. Here the sample spans 25,000 to 35,000 clones, about 90% being singletons. This clone appeared a single time. The CDR3 spans 13 residues. Germline V gene lookup returns CDR1 SGHRS and CDR2 YFSETQ. V lost 2 bases, J lost 2 bases, and 7 bases lay in between. This rearrangement joins TRBV5-1 to TRBJ1-2; D is unclear. The sequence was collected from a human donor in a cohort sampled during active COVID-19. Material for sequencing was peripheral blood. The CDR3 DNA is TGCGCCAGCAGCTTCGAGTTGAACTATGGCTACACCTTC. Translating it yields CASSFELNYGYTF. The full variable domain, with the rest looked up from reference TRBV5-1 and TRBJ1-2, is KAGVTQTPRYLIKTRGQQVTLSCSPISGHRSVSWYQQTPGQGLQFLFEYFSETQRNKGNFPGRFSGRQFSNSRSEMNVSTLELGDSALYLCASSFELNYGYTFGSGTRLTVV.